Listed below are T cell receptor beta chains from one sample, sequenced in a study of T cells expressing NK-cell markers. Reprocessing the 5' RACE reads, TCRdb reports a single entry for every CDR3 protein and omits DNA. In total, the table holds fewer than 550,000 distinct CDR3 sequences. Material for sequencing was blood T cells: a sorted CD56 or NKG2C T cell subset, CD4+ or CD8+ T cells, or bulk PBMC T cells (not recorded which). The receptor source for this set is a woman aged 45 to 65 in good health. The CDR3 runs from the conserved cysteine through the conserved F or W.

J | V | CDR3
TRBJ2-2 | TRBV2 | CASSAIDRGNTGELFF
TRBJ2-6 | TRBV12-3/TRBV12-4 | CASSPYLGSGANVLTF
TRBJ2-2 | TRBV7-8 | CASSLALSGSPTSLNTGELFF
TRBJ1-4 | TRBV18 | CASSPALEGKLFF
TRBJ2-3 | TRBV29-1 | CSVDLLSADTQYF
TRBJ2-3 | TRBV7-3 | CASSLTFGDTQYF
TRBJ1-6 | TRBV3-1 | CASSQRQGGSPLHF
TRBJ1-5 | TRBV24-1 | CATATGNQPQHF
TRBJ2-7 | TRBV5-1 | CASSFVAGGGEQYF
TRBJ2-2 | TRBV7-9 | CASIQYGELFF
TRBJ1-1 | TRBV7-8 | CASSLGLGPLNTEAFF
TRBJ2-7 | TRBV29-1 | CSVDTGTGFGEQYF
TRBJ2-1 | TRBV7-6 | CASSLGGAGGYNEQFF
TRBJ2-5 | TRBV11-2 | CASSLGPDTETQYF
TRBJ1-1 | TRBV20-1 | CSARPGPWDTEAFF
TRBJ2-7 | TRBV30 | CAWSTSRATSEQYF
TRBJ2-1 | TRBV2 | CASRKLAGKNNEQFF
TRBJ2-7 | TRBV20-1 | CSASLRLEQYF
TRBJ1-1 | TRBV3-1 | CASSQDRRLRGTEAFF
TRBJ2-1 | TRBV3-1 | CASSQEILAAHNEQFF
TRBJ2-1 | TRBV7-6 | CASSLKGSSYNEQFF
TRBJ1-2 | TRBV12-3/TRBV12-4 | CASSRRRPQPFGYTF
TRBJ1-2 | TRBV30 | CAWSREQGAFGYTF
TRBJ1-2 | TRBV6-6 | CASLGGGSNYGYTF
TRBJ2-2 | TRBV5-4 | CASSSGTSGALNTGELFF
TRBJ1-2 | TRBV6-6 | CASRWTGSYTF
TRBJ2-2 | TRBV5-1 | CASNPLSHSPGELFF